This T cell receptor (beta chain) derives from a study of early T cells in non-severe SARS-CoV-2 infection. Study findings and constraints: Anti-spike CD8 specificities were favored by VDJdb matching, whose results missed private and CD4 specificities.

cDNA molecules, individually, were tagged with unique molecular identifiers. MiXCR was run by TCRdb on the 5' RACE reads, yielding one entry per CDR3 protein. Among approximately 50,000 distinct CDR3 sequences listed, around 12% were seen once. Points on this clonotype: The antigen is undetermined.

The CDR3 contains 16 residues. CDR1 is LGHDT and CDR2 is YNNKEL in the germline V gene (reference sequence). Trimming cost V 0 bases and J 0 bases, with 6 bases left between them. The chain joins TRBV3-1 to TRBJ2-6; D ambiguous. Here the sequenced sample was whole blood, taken at baseline. The TCR sequence derives from an adult who was a healthcare worker with PCR-confirmed SARS-CoV-2 infection or an uninfected control (not recorded which). Here the CDR3 DNA reads TGTGCCAGCAGCCAAGATTGGATCTCTGGGGCCAACGTCCTGACTTTC. Amino acid sequence: CASSQDWISGANVLTF.